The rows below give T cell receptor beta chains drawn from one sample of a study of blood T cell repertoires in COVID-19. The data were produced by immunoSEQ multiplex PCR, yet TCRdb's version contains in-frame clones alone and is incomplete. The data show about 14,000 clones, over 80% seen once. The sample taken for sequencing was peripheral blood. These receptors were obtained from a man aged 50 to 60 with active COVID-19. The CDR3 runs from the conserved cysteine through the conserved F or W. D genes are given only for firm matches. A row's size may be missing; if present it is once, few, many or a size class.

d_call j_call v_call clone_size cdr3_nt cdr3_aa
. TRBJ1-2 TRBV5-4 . TGTGCCAGCAGCTTGGGTACTGACAGACTCTATGGCTACACCTTC CASSLGTDRLYGYTF
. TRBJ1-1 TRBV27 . TGTGCCAGCAGTCTCTCCACGACAGGAGAAGCTTTCTTT CASSLSTTGEAFF
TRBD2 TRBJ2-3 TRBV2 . TGTGCCAGCAGTGAAGATCCCCTAGCGGGAGGGACAATCACAGATACGCAGTATTTT CASSEDPLAGGTITDTQYF
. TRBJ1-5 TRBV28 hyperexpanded TGTGCCAGCAGTTTCGGCCAGGCTGGACAGCCCCAGCATTTT CASSFGQAGQPQHF
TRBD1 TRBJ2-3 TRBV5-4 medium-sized TGTGCCAGCAGCCCGCTTGGGACAGGGACAGATACGCAGTATTTT CASSPLGTGTDTQYF
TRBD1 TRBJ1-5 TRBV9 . TGTGCCAGCAGCAGCACAGGGGAGATTCAGCCCCAGCATTTT CASSSTGEIQPQHF
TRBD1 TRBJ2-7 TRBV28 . TGTGCCAGCAGTCCACTCTTACCGGGGACAGGCCCCTACGAGCAGTACTTC CASSPLLPGTGPYEQYF
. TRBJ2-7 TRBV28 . TGTGCCAGCTTGTTCAGGGGGGCTCCCTACGAGCAGTACTTC CASLFRGAPYEQYF
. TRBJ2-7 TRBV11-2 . TGTGCCAGCAGCTTAGAACCACGGGTCGGGGGTTTCTACGAGCAGTACTTC CASSLEPRVGGFYEQYF
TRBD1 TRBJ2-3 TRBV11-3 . TGTGCCAGCAGCTTAGCAGCCGGGACAGCCACAGATACGCAGTATTTT CASSLAAGTATDTQYF
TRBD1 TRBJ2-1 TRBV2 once TGTGCCAGCAGTGATCAGGGGGCATACAATGAGCAGTTCTTC CASSDQGAYNEQFF
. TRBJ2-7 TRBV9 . TGTGCCAGCAGCGTAGGTAGCCGGTCGTACGAGCAGTACTTC CASSVGSRSYEQYF
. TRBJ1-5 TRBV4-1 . TGCGCCAGCAGCCTCTCCTCCGACATAACAAATCAGCCCCAGCATTTT CASSLSSDITNQPQHF
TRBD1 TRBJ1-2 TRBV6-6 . TGTGCCAGCAGTTACTTGGCAGGGGGCAATAACTATGGCTACACCTTC CASSYLAGGNNYGYTF
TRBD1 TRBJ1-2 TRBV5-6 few TGTGCCAGCAGCTTCGGACAGGGGGGAAAGGATGGCTACACCTTC CASSFGQGGKDGYTF
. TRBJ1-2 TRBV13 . TGTGCCAGCAGCTTACGGGGGGCGGGGAATGGCTACACCTTC CASSLRGAGNGYTF
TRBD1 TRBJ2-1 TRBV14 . TGTGCCAGCAGCCAGCTCCCGGGACAGGGCGACAATGAGCAGTTCTTC CASSQLPGQGDNEQFF
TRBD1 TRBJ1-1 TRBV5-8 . TGTGCCAGCAGCCCGGGACAGGAAGCTTTCTTT CASSPGQEAFF
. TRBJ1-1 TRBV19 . TGTGCCAGTAGTATTTCAGGGTCGGGGAACACTGAAGCTTTCTTT CASSISGSGNTEAFF
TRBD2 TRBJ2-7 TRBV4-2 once TGTGCCAGCAGCCAAGAGGGGGGTAGCGGGAACGAGCAGTACTTC CASSQEGGSGNEQYF
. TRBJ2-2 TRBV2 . TGTGCCAGCAGGGACAGATACACCGGGGAGCTGTTTTTT CASRDRYTGELFF
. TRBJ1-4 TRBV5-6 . TGTGCCAGCAGCTTGGCCGGGGCCAGGGGCCCTCCAACTAATGAAAAACTGTTTTTT CASSLAGARGPPTNEKLFF
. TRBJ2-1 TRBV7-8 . TGTGCCAGCAGCTTATTGGACAAGAATGAGCAGTTCTTC CASSLLDKNEQFF
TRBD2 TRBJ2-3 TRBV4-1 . TGCGCCAGCAGCCAAGATCTGCTAGCGGAGGCCACAGATACGCAGTATTTT CASSQDLLAEATDTQYF
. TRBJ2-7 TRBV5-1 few TGCGCCAGCAGCCCGGACAGAGTCAACTCCTACGAGCAGTACTTC CASSPDRVNSYEQYF
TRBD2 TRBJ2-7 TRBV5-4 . TGTGCCAGCACCCCGGGACTAGCGGGAGGGTACGAGCAGTACTTC CASTPGLAGGYEQYF
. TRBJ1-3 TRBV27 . TGTGCCAGCAGTTTATACACTCCGTGGGGGCTAGCTGGAAACACCATATATTTT CASSLYTPWGLAGNTIYF
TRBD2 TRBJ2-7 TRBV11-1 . TGTGCCAGCAGCCTGGGACTAGCGGGATCCTACGAGCAGTACTTC CASSLGLAGSYEQYF